Listed below are T cell receptor beta chains from one sample, sequenced in a study of T cells in Graves' hyperthyroidism and ophthalmopathy. TCRdb re-called the multiplex PCR reads with MiXCR, one entry per CDR3 protein. Among roughly 290,000 distinct CDR3 sequences, approximately 17% were seen once, and the ten largest hold around 57%. Source material: blood. The receptors derive from a woman aged 55 to 70 with Graves' ophthalmopathy. Both conserved end residues are part of each CDR3. A D gene is named only where the DNA matches it firmly. For some rows the clone size is stated as once, few or many, or as a class when expanded; others skip it.

cdr3_aa: CASSLDNRRTYEQYF; cdr3_nt: TGTGCCAGCAGCTTAGATAACAGGAGAACCTACGAGCAGTACTTC; j_call: TRBJ2-7; d_call: .; clone_size: many; v_call: TRBV7-2
cdr3_aa: CASSFQRGIQETQYF; cdr3_nt: TGTGCCAGCAGCTTTCAGCGGGGGATACAAGAGACCCAGTACTTC; j_call: TRBJ2-5; d_call: TRBD2; clone_size: few; v_call: TRBV7-2
cdr3_aa: CASSLGGGAKAYEQYF; cdr3_nt: TGCGCCAGCAGCTTGGGGGGGGGGGCGAAGGCCTACGAGCAGTACTTC; j_call: TRBJ2-7; d_call: .; clone_size: many; v_call: TRBV5-1
cdr3_aa: CATSSRTGRQQYF; cdr3_nt: TGTGCCACCAGCTCCCGGACAGGGAGGCAGCAGTACTTC; j_call: TRBJ2-7; d_call: TRBD1; clone_size: few; v_call: TRBV15
cdr3_aa: CATSDLQGRTSGTDTQYF; cdr3_nt: TGTGCCACCAGTGATTTGCAAGGGCGTACCTCTGGCACAGATACGCAGTATTTT; j_call: TRBJ2-3; d_call: .; clone_size: many; v_call: TRBV24-1
cdr3_aa: CASSVDTTQETQYF; cdr3_nt: TGTGCCAGCAGCGTAGACACCACCCAAGAGACCCAGTACTTC; j_call: TRBJ2-5; d_call: .; clone_size: many; v_call: TRBV9
cdr3_aa: CASSLDPGTSRPYF; cdr3_nt: TGTGCCAGCAGCTTAGATCCGGGGACTAGCCGTCCGTATTTT; j_call: TRBJ2-3; d_call: TRBD2; clone_size: many; v_call: TRBV11-2
cdr3_aa: CASSTGTITQYF; cdr3_nt: TGTGCCAGCAGTACCGGGACTATTACGCAGTATTTT; j_call: TRBJ2-3; d_call: TRBD2; clone_size: many; v_call: TRBV28
cdr3_aa: CSAGLPYEQYF; cdr3_nt: TGCAGCGCCGGACTACCCTACGAGCAGTACTTC; j_call: TRBJ2-7; d_call: .; clone_size: .; v_call: TRBV29-1
cdr3_aa: CASSLASSMVAETQYF; cdr3_nt: TGCGCCAGCAGCTTGGCCTCGAGCATGGTTGCTGAGACCCAGTACTTC; j_call: TRBJ2-5; d_call: .; clone_size: few; v_call: TRBV5-1
cdr3_aa: CASSLTGRSYNEQFF; cdr3_nt: TGTGCCAGCAGTTTGACAGGCCGCTCCTACAATGAGCAGTTCTTC; j_call: TRBJ2-1; d_call: .; clone_size: many; v_call: TRBV28
cdr3_aa: CSAKGTTASSYNEQFF; cdr3_nt: TGCAGTGCTAAGGGGACTACCGCAAGCTCCTACAATGAGCAGTTCTTC; j_call: TRBJ2-1; d_call: TRBD2; clone_size: many; v_call: TRBV20-1
cdr3_aa: CASSYAGGREQYF; cdr3_nt: TGTGCCAGCAGTTATGCGGGGGGAAGGGAGCAGTACTTC; j_call: TRBJ2-7; d_call: TRBD2; clone_size: .; v_call: TRBV6-2/TRBV6-3
cdr3_aa: CAISEVTGKELFF; cdr3_nt: TGTGCCATCAGTGAAGTCACAGGGAAGGAACTGTTTTTT; j_call: TRBJ1-4; d_call: .; clone_size: many; v_call: TRBV10-3
cdr3_aa: CASSLERVNTEAFF; cdr3_nt: TGTGCCAGCAGTTTGGAAAGAGTGAACACTGAAGCTTTCTTT; j_call: TRBJ1-1; d_call: .; clone_size: .; v_call: TRBV6-1
cdr3_aa: CASSSQGTSGISYF; cdr3_nt: TGCGCCAGCAGCTCGCAAGGGACTAGCGGGATTTCCTACTTC; j_call: TRBJ2-7; d_call: TRBD2; clone_size: .; v_call: TRBV5-1
cdr3_aa: CASRKQGSYGYTF; cdr3_nt: TGTGCCAGCAGGAAACAGGGATCCTATGGCTACACCTTC; j_call: TRBJ1-2; d_call: .; clone_size: many; v_call: TRBV6-1
cdr3_aa: CASSYQQVVSTEAFF; cdr3_nt: TGTGCCAGCAGCTACCAACAGGTAGTTAGCACTGAAGCTTTCTTT; j_call: TRBJ1-1; d_call: .; clone_size: many; v_call: TRBV11-2
cdr3_aa: CASSFDRSNEKLFF; cdr3_nt: TGTGCCAGCAGTTTCGACAGAAGTAATGAAAAACTGTTTTTT; j_call: TRBJ1-4; d_call: .; clone_size: .; v_call: TRBV28
cdr3_aa: CASSFAENIQYF; cdr3_nt: TGTGCCAGCAGCTTCGCAGAAAACATTCAGTACTTC; j_call: TRBJ2-4; d_call: .; clone_size: many; v_call: TRBV3-1
cdr3_aa: CSARDGGGRVEQYF; cdr3_nt: TGCAGTGCTAGAGATGGAGGGGGGCGAGTTGAGCAGTACTTC; j_call: TRBJ2-7; d_call: .; clone_size: many; v_call: TRBV20-1
cdr3_aa: CASSPGWDRDTEAFF; cdr3_nt: TGCGCCAGCAGCCCGGGATGGGACAGGGACACTGAAGCTTTCTTT; j_call: TRBJ1-1; d_call: TRBD1; clone_size: .; v_call: TRBV5-1
cdr3_aa: CASSKTGVETQYF; cdr3_nt: TGCGCCAGCAGCAAGACAGGGGTCGAGACCCAGTACTTC; j_call: TRBJ2-5; d_call: TRBD1; clone_size: few; v_call: TRBV5-1
cdr3_aa: CASSWGLAGVPYNEQFF; cdr3_nt: TGCGCCAGCAGCTGGGGACTAGCGGGAGTACCCTACAATGAGCAGTTCTTC; j_call: TRBJ2-1; d_call: TRBD2; clone_size: many; v_call: TRBV5-1
cdr3_aa: CASSLGARGTGELFF; cdr3_nt: TGTGCCAGCAGTTTAGGGGCGAGGGGAACCGGGGAGCTGTTTTTT; j_call: TRBJ2-2; d_call: .; clone_size: .; v_call: TRBV12-3/TRBV12-4
cdr3_aa: CASSSPVRGNEQFF; cdr3_nt: TGCGCCAGCAGCTCGCCGGTACGGGGCAATGAGCAGTTCTTC; j_call: TRBJ2-1; d_call: .; clone_size: few; v_call: TRBV5-1
cdr3_aa: CASSLTAGGTYNEQFF; cdr3_nt: TGTGCCAGCAGCCTCACGGCCGGGGGTACCTACAATGAGCAGTTCTTC; j_call: TRBJ2-1; d_call: .; clone_size: many; v_call: TRBV7-9
cdr3_aa: CATSGGSYEQYF; cdr3_nt: TGTGCCACATCAGGGGGCTCCTACGAGCAGTACTTC; j_call: TRBJ2-7; d_call: TRBD1; clone_size: few; v_call: TRBV13
cdr3_aa: CASSLMLGADTQYF; cdr3_nt: TGTGCCAGCAGTTTAATGCTAGGAGCAGATACGCAGTATTTT; j_call: TRBJ2-3; d_call: .; clone_size: .; v_call: TRBV27
cdr3_aa: CASSAVQGGMNTEAFF; cdr3_nt: TGTGCCAGCAGCGCCGTACAGGGGGGGATGAACACTGAAGCTTTCTTT; j_call: TRBJ1-1; d_call: TRBD1; clone_size: .; v_call: TRBV7-9
cdr3_aa: CASSLAPGTGTPGYTF; cdr3_nt: TGCGCCAGCAGTTTGGCCCCAGGGACTGGGACTCCGGGCTACACCTTC; j_call: TRBJ1-2; d_call: .; clone_size: few; v_call: TRBV5-1
cdr3_aa: CASSGPFSGNTIYF; cdr3_nt: TGTGCCAGCAGTGGTCCCTTCTCTGGAAACACCATATATTTT; j_call: TRBJ1-3; d_call: .; clone_size: many; v_call: TRBV12-3/TRBV12-4
cdr3_aa: CASSEGQNTGELFF; cdr3_nt: TGCGCCAGCAGCGAGGGACAGAACACCGGGGAGCTGTTTTTT; j_call: TRBJ2-2; d_call: .; clone_size: .; v_call: TRBV5-1
cdr3_aa: CASSEFGVEPQHF; cdr3_nt: TGTGCCAGCAGTGAGTTCGGGGTAGAGCCCCAGCATTTT; j_call: TRBJ1-5; d_call: .; clone_size: .; v_call: TRBV2
cdr3_aa: CASSVGRDTEAFF; cdr3_nt: TGTGCCAGCAGTGTAGGTCGGGACACTGAAGCTTTCTTT; j_call: TRBJ1-1; d_call: .; clone_size: many; v_call: TRBV2
cdr3_aa: CSARVQNTDTQYF; cdr3_nt: TGCAGTGCTAGAGTCCAGAACACAGATACGCAGTATTTT; j_call: TRBJ2-3; d_call: .; clone_size: .; v_call: TRBV20-1
cdr3_aa: CASSWSSESTGELFF; cdr3_nt: TGTGCCAGCAGTTGGTCCTCGGAAAGTACCGGGGAGCTGTTTTTT; j_call: TRBJ2-2; d_call: .; clone_size: few; v_call: TRBV6-1
cdr3_aa: CASSLEAGAFSGANVLTF; cdr3_nt: TGTGCCAGCAGCTTGGAGGCGGGAGCCTTCTCTGGGGCCAACGTCCTGACTTTC; j_call: TRBJ2-6; d_call: TRBD2; clone_size: few; v_call: TRBV5-6
cdr3_aa: CASSQDSGQGRYYNEQFF; cdr3_nt: TGTGCCAGCAGCCAAGATAGCGGACAGGGACGCTACTACAATGAGCAGTTCTTC; j_call: TRBJ2-1; d_call: TRBD1; clone_size: .; v_call: TRBV4-2
cdr3_aa: CSAPRGSYEQYF; cdr3_nt: TGCAGTGCGCCCCGGGGGTCCTACGAGCAGTACTTC; j_call: TRBJ2-7; d_call: .; clone_size: .; v_call: TRBV20-1
cdr3_aa: CASSSRPAGEQYF; cdr3_nt: TGTGCCAGCAGCTCCCGGCCGGCGGGCGAGCAGTACTTC; j_call: TRBJ2-7; d_call: .; clone_size: few; v_call: TRBV7-8
cdr3_aa: CASSLEAGGGQPQHF; cdr3_nt: TGCGCCAGCAGCTTGGAGGCAGGGGGCGGTCAGCCCCAGCATTTT; j_call: TRBJ1-5; d_call: TRBD1; clone_size: .; v_call: TRBV5-1
cdr3_aa: CALTSDSYNEQFF; cdr3_nt: TGTGCACTGACCTCTGACAGCTACAATGAGCAGTTCTTC; j_call: TRBJ2-1; d_call: .; clone_size: many; v_call: TRBV7-9
cdr3_aa: CASSTVGALYQETQYF; cdr3_nt: TGTGCCAGCAGCACGGTCGGGGCATTGTACCAAGAGACCCAGTACTTC; j_call: TRBJ2-5; d_call: .; clone_size: few; v_call: TRBV28
cdr3_aa: CASSQALGTGFRAF; cdr3_nt: TGCGCCAGCAGCCAAGCCTTAGGGACAGGGTTTCGGGCCTTC; j_call: TRBJ1-2; d_call: TRBD1; clone_size: .; v_call: TRBV4-1
cdr3_aa: CSARDLEQKQFNYGYTF; cdr3_nt: TGCAGTGCTAGAGATCTTGAACAGAAACAATTCAACTATGGCTACACCTTC; j_call: TRBJ1-2; d_call: .; clone_size: many; v_call: TRBV20-1
cdr3_aa: CASSVVHSGAGNTIYF; cdr3_nt: TGTGCCAGCAGCGTAGTACACAGTGGCGCTGGAAACACCATATATTTT; j_call: TRBJ1-3; d_call: .; clone_size: few; v_call: TRBV9
cdr3_aa: CASSSLGTGDGYTF; cdr3_nt: TGTGCCAGCAGCAGCCTTGGGACAGGAGATGGCTACACCTTC; j_call: TRBJ1-2; d_call: TRBD1; clone_size: many; v_call: TRBV12-3/TRBV12-4
cdr3_aa: CASSAGGRTDTQYF; cdr3_nt: TGCGCCAGCAGCGCTGGGGGACGGACAGATACGCAGTATTTT; j_call: TRBJ2-3; d_call: .; clone_size: few; v_call: TRBV5-1
cdr3_aa: CASRLNYNSPLHF; cdr3_nt: TGTGCCAGCAGGCTGAACTATAATTCACCCCTCCACTTT; j_call: TRBJ1-6; d_call: .; clone_size: few; v_call: TRBV27
cdr3_aa: CASSRRDPNTEAFF; cdr3_nt: TGTGCCAGCAGCCGCCGGGACCCTAACACTGAAGCTTTCTTT; j_call: TRBJ1-1; d_call: .; clone_size: .; v_call: TRBV6-1
cdr3_aa: CASRLGVPNTGELFF; cdr3_nt: TGTGCCAGCAGATTAGGGGTCCCGAACACCGGGGAGCTGTTTTTT; j_call: TRBJ2-2; d_call: .; clone_size: many; v_call: TRBV9
cdr3_aa: CASSLRTGTNEKLFF; cdr3_nt: TGTGCCAGCAGCTTACGGACAGGAACTAATGAAAAACTGTTTTTT; j_call: TRBJ1-4; d_call: TRBD1; clone_size: many; v_call: TRBV7-2
cdr3_aa: CSAFPSGQEVEKLFF; cdr3_nt: TGCAGTGCTTTCCCCTCGGGACAGGAGGTTGAAAAACTGTTTTTT; j_call: TRBJ1-4; d_call: TRBD1; clone_size: many; v_call: TRBV20-1
cdr3_aa: CASSPRLAQETQYF; cdr3_nt: TGTGCCAGCAGCCCCCGACTGGCGCAAGAGACCCAGTACTTC; j_call: TRBJ2-5; d_call: .; clone_size: many; v_call: TRBV7-2
cdr3_aa: CASSASGESWQYF; cdr3_nt: TGTGCCAGCAGCGCTAGCGGGGAGAGCTGGCAGTACTTC; j_call: TRBJ2-7; d_call: TRBD2; clone_size: many; v_call: TRBV6-2/TRBV6-3
cdr3_aa: CSAVTGGTYGYTF; cdr3_nt: TGCAGTGCCGTGACAGGGGGCACGTATGGCTACACCTTC; j_call: TRBJ1-2; d_call: TRBD1; clone_size: .; v_call: TRBV20-1
cdr3_aa: CSARGEAGDFYEQYF; cdr3_nt: TGCAGTGCTAGAGGGGAGGCGGGAGATTTCTACGAGCAGTACTTC; j_call: TRBJ2-7; d_call: TRBD2; clone_size: .; v_call: TRBV20-1
cdr3_aa: CASSFTGTPGGTDTQYF; cdr3_nt: TGCGCCAGCAGTTTTACCGGGACCCCCGGGGGGACAGATACGCAGTATTTT; j_call: TRBJ2-3; d_call: TRBD2; clone_size: .; v_call: TRBV10-1
cdr3_aa: CASSQEGADSYEQYF; cdr3_nt: TGTGCCAGCAGCCAAGAAGGGGCAGATTCCTACGAGCAGTACTTC; j_call: TRBJ2-7; d_call: .; clone_size: .; v_call: TRBV4-2